A selection of T cell receptor beta chains follows, all from one sample in a study of T-cell memory formation after mild COVID-19. One entry per CDR3 protein results from TCRdb running MiXCR on the 5' RACE reads. The table shows roughly 190,000 distinct CDR3 sequences, with roughly 30% occurring only once. The sequencing input was PBMCs or a T cell subset sorted from them (not recorded which). The receptors originated from an adult woman who had mild COVID-19 (a few samples of this study predate the infection). Cell type and time point are not known. The CDR3 runs from the conserved cysteine through the conserved F or W. A D gene is named only where the DNA matches it firmly. Only part of the rows carry a size: once, few, many, or a class if the clone is expanded.

D gene	V gene	J gene	clone size	CDR3 protein	CDR3 DNA
-	TRBV29-1	TRBJ1-2	few	CSADTDGNYGYTF	TGCAGCGCCGACACAGACGGGAACTATGGCTACACCTTC
TRBD1	TRBV12-3/TRBV12-4	TRBJ1-5	-	CASSPGQGADQPQHF	TGTGCCAGCAGTCCCGGACAGGGGGCCGATCAGCCCCAGCATTTT
-	TRBV7-6	TRBJ2-5	-	CASSLVSRGETQYF	TGTGCCAGCAGCTTAGTCTCTAGAGGGGAGACCCAGTACTTC
TRBD1	TRBV29-1	TRBJ2-7	-	CSVETGGPSYEQYF	TGCAGCGTTGAGACAGGGGGTCCCTCCTACGAGCAGTACTTC
TRBD1	TRBV20-1	TRBJ1-2	few	CGTSGQGGVYGYTF	TGCGGGACATCAGGGCAGGGGGGGGTCTATGGCTACACCTTC
-	TRBV6-5	TRBJ1-6	few	CAAKRAGQTNSPLHF	TGTGCCGCCAAACGGGCAGGACAGACGAATTCACCCCTCCACTTT
TRBD2	TRBV11-3	TRBJ2-1	few	CASKKGQGTSGSYNEQFF	TGTGCCAGCAAAAAGGGACAGGGGACTAGCGGGAGCTACAATGAGCAGTTCTTC
TRBD2	TRBV6-5	TRBJ2-3	-	CASSFQLAGGPRGTDTQYF	TGTGCCAGCAGTTTCCAACTAGCGGGAGGGCCAAGGGGCACAGATACGCAGTATTTT
TRBD1	TRBV18	TRBJ1-1	-	CASSPQGAGVAFF	TGTGCCAGCTCACCACAGGGGGCCGGAGTAGCTTTCTTT
-	TRBV12-3/TRBV12-4	TRBJ1-3	many	CASRTDSRSGNTIYF	TGTGCCAGCAGGACGGACAGTCGCTCTGGAAACACCATATATTTT
-	TRBV6-4	TRBJ2-1	few	CASSDSWGKTYNEQFF	TGTGCCAGCAGTGACTCGTGGGGCAAAACCTACAATGAGCAGTTCTTC
-	TRBV2	TRBJ2-7	few	CASIGGVTYEQYF	TGTGCCAGCATTGGCGGGGTGACCTACGAGCAGTACTTC
-	TRBV11-2	TRBJ2-2	few	CASSLGGPNTGELFF	TGTGCCAGCAGCTTAGGAGGTCCGAACACCGGGGAGCTGTTTTTT
-	TRBV10-3	TRBJ2-5	-	CAISEPPPAAETQYF	TGTGCCATCAGTGAGCCTCCACCCGCCGCGGAGACCCAGTACTTC
TRBD2	TRBV20-1	TRBJ2-3	-	CSAGDDSGFTDTQYF	TGCAGTGCTGGGGACGATAGCGGGTTCACAGATACGCAGTATTTT
-	TRBV5-1	TRBJ2-7	-	CASSFGTSRDEQYF	TGCGCCAGCAGCTTCGGGACATCCCGGGACGAGCAGTACTTC
-	TRBV3-1	TRBJ1-1	few	CASSQVREMGAFF	TGTGCCAGCAGCCAAGTGCGGGAGATGGGAGCTTTCTTT
TRBD1	TRBV12-3/TRBV12-4	TRBJ1-6	few	CASSFTGTGAGSPLHF	TGTGCCAGCAGTTTCACCGGGACAGGGGCGGGTTCACCCCTCCACTTT
-	TRBV7-2	TRBJ2-7	-	CASSSYMDEQYF	TGTGCCAGCAGCTCTTACATGGATGAGCAGTACTTC
TRBD2	TRBV7-2	TRBJ2-1	few	CASSHRTSRFNEQFF	TGTGCCAGCAGCCATAGGACTAGCCGTTTCAATGAGCAGTTCTTC
-	TRBV4-1	TRBJ2-7	few	CASSPDNYEQYF	TGCGCCAGCAGCCCCGATAACTACGAGCAGTACTTC
TRBD1	TRBV12-3/TRBV12-4	TRBJ2-7	-	CASTLGGQGAGEQYF	TGTGCCAGCACCCTCGGGGGACAGGGGGCAGGTGAGCAGTACTTC
-	TRBV10-3	TRBJ2-5	-	CAINLEGPSKRETQYF	TGTGCCATCAACCTCGAGGGGCCGTCCAAGCGAGAGACCCAGTACTTC
-	TRBV5-1	TRBJ1-1	once	CASSPSSNLGTEAFF	TGCGCCAGCAGCCCCTCGAGCAACTTGGGCACTGAAGCTTTCTTT
TRBD1	TRBV4-3	TRBJ2-6	-	CASSQAARGPGANVLTF	TGCGCCAGCAGCCAAGCTGCCAGGGGGCCTGGGGCCAACGTCCTGACTTTC
-	TRBV7-2	TRBJ2-3	few	CASSRKAGTDTQYF	TGTGCCAGCAGCCGAAAGGCCGGGACAGATACGCAGTATTTT
TRBD2	TRBV11-2	TRBJ2-3	-	CASSLGASGRPTDTQYF	TGTGCCAGCAGCTTAGGGGCTAGCGGGAGGCCCACAGATACGCAGTATTTT
-	TRBV9	TRBJ1-2	-	CASSVSETPYGYTF	TGTGCCAGCAGCGTTTCCGAGACACCCTATGGCTACACCTTC
TRBD1	TRBV4-3	TRBJ2-7	many	CASSQSSGQGAYEQYF	TGCGCCAGCAGCCAGAGTTCGGGACAGGGCGCCTACGAGCAGTACTTC